This passage covers 15 T cell receptor beta chains from one sample sequenced in a study of T-cell reconstitution after alpha-beta-depleted transplantation in children. Preparation of the TCRbeta library was carried out with unique molecular identifiers. TCRdb itself ran the PCR reads through MiXCR, one entry per CDR3 protein. The data hold more than 550,000 distinct CDR3 sequences, with about 10% observed a single time. The input for sequencing was PBMCs from the stem cell graft donor, taken from the stem cell graft. The origin of the receptors is a human donor who donated a stem cell graft to a child with acute myeloid leukemia.

This clonotype was detected many times. V and J are TRBV7-2 and TRBJ2-7, with 9 bases aligning to TRBD2. Germline trimming cut 8 bases from V and 5 bases from J; bases unmatched to any gene: 13. CDR3 length: 15 residues. Germline CDR1 and CDR2: SGHTA and FQGNSA. CDR3 sequence (DNA): TGTGCCAGCGTCACGTTTGAGCGGGAGGAGGACGAGCAGTACTTC. Translation: CASVTFEREEDEQYF.

This clonotype was recorded many times. The rearrangement uses TRBV9 and TRBJ2-2; no clear D. The V end was cut by 3 bases, the J end by 7 bases, with 7 bases between. CDR3 length equals 12 residues. Germline-derived CDR1 and CDR2 are SGDLS and YYNGEE. DNA for the CDR3: TGTGCCAGCAGCGACCGGCGCGGGGAGCTGTTTTTT. Protein: CASSDRRGELFF.

There are a few counts of this clonotype. The V call is TRBV5-1, the J call TRBJ1-3, with D unresolved. The germline V and J ends were trimmed by 2 bases and 6 bases, with 12 bases remaining between them. The CDR3 runs 14 residues. Germline assignment: CDR1 SGHRS and CDR2 YFSETQ. The CDR3 DNA reads as TGCGCCAGCAGCTTAGGTTCGCCGGAAAACACCATATATTTT. Encoded protein: CASSLGSPENTIYF.

This clonotype was detected only a few times. The chain recombines TRBV7-8 with TRBJ2-7; D remains unclear. Germline-derived CDR1 and CDR2 are SGHVS and FQNEAQ. Between the trimmed V and J ends, which lost 1 base and 7 bases, there was a span of 17 bases. The CDR3 totals 15 residues. The CDR3 nucleotides are TGTGCCAGCAGCTTAGATGCTGGAATCCTCTTGGAGCAGTACTTC. Translating it yields CASSLDAGILLEQYF.

This clonotype was seen only a few times. The chain couples TRBV20-1 to TRBJ1-1; tentative D call: TRBD1 (5 bases). The CDR3 contains 15 residues. Germline V gene lookup returns CDR1 DFQATT and CDR2 SNEGSKA (reference sequence). Trimming left V 5 bases short and J 0 bases short, with 16 bases between. CDR3 in amino acids: CSALGVGRLNTEAFF. The CDR3 DNA reads as TGCAGTGCTTTGGGCGTGGGACGGTTGAACACTGAAGCTTTCTTT.

This clonotype was recorded many times. CDR3 amino acids: CSVVRPSSYEQYF. CDR3 nucleotide sequence: TGCAGCGTTGTCAGACCGAGCTCCTACGAGCAGTACTTC. The V call is TRBV29-1, the J call TRBJ2-7; no clear D gene. The CDR3 is made up of 13 amino acids. Trimming cost V 4 bases and J 0 bases, with 10 bases left between them. Germline-derived CDR1 and CDR2 are SQVTM and ANQGSEA.

This clonotype was detected ten times or more. The chain combines TRBV12-3 or TRBV12-4 with TRBJ1-1; a weak D match, TRBD1 (5 bases). V lost 3 bases and J lost 1, with 15 bases in between. This CDR3 has 16 residues. CDR3: CASSLEGRRKNTEAFF. The CDR3 DNA reads TGTGCCAGCAGTTTGGAGGGACGGAGAAAGAACACTGAAGCTTTCTTT.

This clonotype came up a few times. The rearrangement joins TRBV7-9 to TRBJ2-2; possible D gene TRBD2, 6 bases. Trimming left V 3 bases short and J 11 bases short, with 13 bases between. Germline-derived CDR1 and CDR2 are SEHNR and FQNEAQ (reference sequence). The CDR3 has 13 residues. CDR3 nucleotides: TGTGCCAGCAGCTTTCGATGGGAGGCAGAGCTGTTTTTT. It is translated as CASSFRWEAELFF.

The chain uses TRBV20-1 and TRBJ1-3; D unresolved. V dropped 0 bases and J dropped 2 bases, with 8 bases sitting between them. Germline CDR1 DFQATT, CDR2 SNEGSKA (reference sequence). This CDR3 contains 14 residues. The CDR3 is CSARDLGPGNTIYF. The CDR3 DNA is TGCAGTGCTAGAGATCTGGGCCCTGGAAACACCATATATTTT.

This clonotype was seen a handful of times. The rearrangement joins TRBV24-1 to TRBJ2-5, with D unresolved. Germline V gene sequence: CDR1 KGHDR, CDR2 SFDVKD. The CDR3 loop spans 12 amino acids. Trimming shortened V by 4 bases and J by 7 bases, and 9 bases separated the two germline ends. The CDR3 region has the DNA TGTGCCACCAGTGAGAACCTGGGGACCCAGTACTTC. Translating it yields CATSENLGTQYF.

This clonotype was recorded at least ten times. The chain has TRBV20-1 and TRBJ1-5; D might be TRBD1 (6 bases). V lost 1 base, J lost 2 bases, and 12 bases lay in between. The CDR3 loop spans 15 amino acids. Looked up from germline, CDR1 is DFQATT and CDR2 is SNEGSKA (reference sequence). CDR3 loop: CSARVSGAGNQPQHF. For the CDR3, the DNA is TGCAGTGCTAGAGTATCGGGGGCCGGCAATCAGCCCCAGCATTTT.

The V and J genes are TRBV18 and TRBJ2-7; D uncertain. The CDR3 runs to 12 residues. Germline V gives CDR1 KGHSH, CDR2 LQKENI. Between the trimmed V and J ends, which lost 2 bases and 6 bases, there was a span of 8 bases. CDR3 nucleotide sequence: TGTGCCAGCTCACCAGGGTTAGGCGAGCAGTACTTC. Encoded protein: CASSPGLGEQYF.

In DNA form, the CDR3 reads TGTGCCAGCAGCTTAGCCGCCGGGACAGGGTCTAACTATGGCTACACCTTC. As protein: CASSLAAGTGSNYGYTF. This rearrangement joins TRBV7-2 to TRBJ1-2; 9 bases are a match to TRBD1. The CDR3 covers 17 residues. In germline, CDR1 is SGHTA, CDR2 FQGNSA. The V and J ends lost 0 bases and 0 bases, in that order; junction bases with no gene match: 5.

This clonotype was counted only a few times. The chain recombines TRBV4-2 with TRBJ1-4; weak D call: TRBD1 (6 bases). V lost 1 base and J lost 7, with 19 bases in between. The CDR3 is made up of 17 amino acids. Germline-derived CDR1 and CDR2 are LGHNA and YNFKEQ. The CDR3 nucleotides are TGTGCCAGCAGCCAAGTCGGCGCCCTTCTAGGGGGTGAAAAACTGTTTTTT. It yields the protein CASSQVGALLGGEKLFF.

The table lists this clonotype with many counts. The chain has TRBV28 and TRBJ2-3, with D unclear. The CDR3 is made up of 12 amino acids. V was shortened by 3 bases and J by 14 bases, with 15 bases between the two germline ends. Germline CDR1 reads MDHEN; CDR2 reads SYDVKM. The CDR3: CASSFKSDGRYF. The CDR3 DNA follows: TGTGCCAGCAGTTTTAAGAGTGATGGGCGGTATTTT.